Presented here are 6 T cell receptor beta chains from one specimen sequenced in a study of PD-L1 blockade in urothelial cancer. As to time point: pretreatment peripheral blood. Clones were sequenced by immunoSEQ multiplex PCR, and TCRdb holds only the in-frame ones, with some missing. Here the sample spans nearly 35,000 clones, approximately 87% being singletons. The source was PBMCs, collected around atezolizumab (anti-PD-L1) treatment. Receptor source: a man in his 60s with urothelial cancer.

The V and J genes are TRBV6-5 and TRBJ2-7; D perhaps matches TRBD2 (5 bases). CDR1 MNHEY and CDR2 SVGAGI come from the germline V gene. Deletions cut 0 bases from V and 2 bases from J, with 11 bases between. This CDR3 is 15 amino acids long. This CDR3 is CASSYSALGTYEQYF. The DNA of the CDR3 is TGTGCCAGCAGTTACTCAGCCCTCGGGACCTACGAGCAGTACTTC.

A few counts support this clone. The rearrangement links TRBV6-5 to TRBJ1-2, with TRBD1 as a possible D gene (5 bases). The germline V gene encodes CDR1 MNHEY and CDR2 SVGAGI. This CDR3 has 15 amino acids. V was trimmed by 3 bases and J by 8 bases, leaving 19 bases between them. The CDR3 coding sequence is TGTGCCAGCAGTTATGGTCAGGGCCCTTCATGGGGCTACACCTTC. Translation: CASSYGQGPSWGYTF.

The chain employs TRBV10-3 and TRBJ2-2; D is uncertain. V was shortened by 0 bases and J by 7 bases, with 9 bases between the two germline ends. From germline, CDR1 is ENHRY and CDR2 SYGVKD. The CDR3 has 14 amino acids. The CDR3 DNA follows: TGTGCCATCAGTGAGTCTCCCCAGGACGGGGAGCTGTTTTTT. Encoded protein: CAISESPQDGELFF.

The CDR3 region has the DNA TGTGCCAGCAGTGAAGAGGGGGTTCGCTCTGGAAACACCATATATTTT. It specifies CASSEEGVRSGNTIYF. The gene calls are TRBV6-1 and TRBJ1-3, with D possibly being TRBD1 (6 bases). The CDR3 is 16 amino acids. The V gene lost 1 base and the J gene lost 0 bases, with 10 bases spanning the gap. In germline, CDR1 is MNHNS, CDR2 SASEGT.

This clone was detected only once. V gene TRBV5-1 combines with J gene TRBJ2-7, with D perhaps TRBD2 (6 bases). V lost 4 bases, J lost 3 bases, and 11 bases lay in between. From germline, CDR1 is SGHRS and CDR2 YFSETQ. The CDR3 contains 13 residues. The CDR3 region is CASSPPGVYEQYF. The CDR3 region has the DNA TGCGCCAGCAGCCCGCCGGGAGTCTACGAGCAGTACTTC.

The rearrangement uses TRBV19 and TRBJ2-3; 8 bases are shared with TRBD2. Per the germline V gene, CDR1 is LNHDA and CDR2 is SQIVND (reference sequence). The CDR3 loop spans 16 amino acids. After removal of 3 bases from V and 5 bases from J, the junction contained 10 bases not matched to a gene. This chain's CDR3 is CASSMGRAGVIDTQYF. The CDR3 region has the DNA TGTGCCAGTAGTATGGGGAGAGCGGGAGTTATAGATACGCAGTATTTT.